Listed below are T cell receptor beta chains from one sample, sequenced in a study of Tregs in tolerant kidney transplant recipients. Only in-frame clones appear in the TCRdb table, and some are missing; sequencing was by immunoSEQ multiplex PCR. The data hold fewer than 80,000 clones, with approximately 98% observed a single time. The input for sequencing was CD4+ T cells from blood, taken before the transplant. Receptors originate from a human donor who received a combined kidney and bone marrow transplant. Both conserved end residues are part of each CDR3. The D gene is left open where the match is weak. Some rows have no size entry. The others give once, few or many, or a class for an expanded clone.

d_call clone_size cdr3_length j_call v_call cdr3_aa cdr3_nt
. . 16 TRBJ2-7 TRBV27 CASRPPQSPHSYEQYF TGTGCCAGCAGGCCGCCGCAGTCTCCTCATTCCTACGAGCAGTACTTC
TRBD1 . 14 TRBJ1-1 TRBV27 CASSWDRGSAEAFF TGTGCCAGCAGTTGGGACAGGGGGAGCGCTGAAGCTTTCTTT
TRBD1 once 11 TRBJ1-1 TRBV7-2 CASSLGQVAFF TGTGCCAGCAGCTTGGGACAGGTTGCTTTCTTT
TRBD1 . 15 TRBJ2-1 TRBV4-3 CASSRYRGRSDEQFF TGCGCCAGCAGCCGTTACAGGGGGCGCAGCGATGAGCAGTTCTTC
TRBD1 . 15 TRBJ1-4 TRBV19 CASSSSRDRGEKLFF TGTGCCAGTAGTTCATCCCGGGACAGGGGTGAAAAACTGTTTTTT
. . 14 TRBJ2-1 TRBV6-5 CASSYRSGVNEQFF TGTGCCAGCAGTTATCGTTCCGGGGTAAATGAGCAGTTCTTC
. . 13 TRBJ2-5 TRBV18 CASSPPGRETQYF TGTGCCAGCTCACCACCGGGCAGAGAGACCCAGTACTTC
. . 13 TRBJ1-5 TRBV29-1 CSVIVGGNQPQHF TGCAGCGTTATAGTAGGGGGCAATCAGCCCCAGCATTTT
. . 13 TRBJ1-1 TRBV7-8 CASSMAGGTEAFF TGTGCCAGCAGTATGGCGGGCGGCACTGAAGCTTTCTTT
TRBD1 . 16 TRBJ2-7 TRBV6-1 CASSEQYRTGPYEQYF TGTGCCAGCAGTGAACAATACCGGACAGGCCCCTACGAGCAGTACTTC
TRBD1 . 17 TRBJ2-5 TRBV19 CASSIQGAPKVLETQYF TGTGCCAGTAGTATCCAGGGGGCACCCAAGGTTCTAGAGACCCAGTACTTC
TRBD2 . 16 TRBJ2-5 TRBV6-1 CASSEARASGQETQYF TGTGCCAGCAGTGAAGCGCGGGCTAGCGGGCAAGAGACCCAGTACTTC
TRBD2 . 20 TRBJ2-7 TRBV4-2 CASSQPTGLAGGPWIHEQYF TGTGCCAGCAGCCAACCAACGGGACTAGCGGGGGGGCCTTGGATCCACGAGCAGTACTTC
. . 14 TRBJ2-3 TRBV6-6 CASSPLQGTDTQYF TGTGCCAGCAGTCCCTTACAGGGTACAGATACGCAGTATTTT
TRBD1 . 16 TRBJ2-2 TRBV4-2 CASTRGSSRGTGELFF TGTGCCAGCACAAGGGGATCTTCCAGGGGGACCGGGGAGCTGTTTTTT
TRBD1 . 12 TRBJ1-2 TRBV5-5 CASSTWTGGYTF TGTGCCAGCAGCACTTGGACAGGCGGCTACACCTTC
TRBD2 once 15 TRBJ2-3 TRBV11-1 CASSFRRGVTDTQYF TGTGCCAGCAGCTTTCGCCGGGGGGTCACAGATACGCAGTATTTT
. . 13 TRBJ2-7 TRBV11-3 CASSLWGAYEQYF TGTGCCAGCAGCCTATGGGGGGCCTACGAGCAGTACTTC
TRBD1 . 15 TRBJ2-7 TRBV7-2 CASSLEGQGFHEQYF TGTGCCAGCAGCTTAGAGGGACAGGGCTTCCACGAGCAGTACTTC
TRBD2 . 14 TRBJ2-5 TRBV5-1 CASSAGLAEETQYF TGCGCCAGCAGCGCGGGACTAGCGGAAGAGACCCAGTACTTC
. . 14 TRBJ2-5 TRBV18 CASSPGSGEETQYF TGTGCCAGCTCACCTGGGTCAGGGGAAGAGACCCAGTACTTC
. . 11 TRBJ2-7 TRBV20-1 CSAKQGIEQYF TGCAGTGCCAAACAGGGAATCGAGCAGTACTTC
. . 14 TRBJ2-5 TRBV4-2 CASSQEPNKETQYF TGTGCCAGCAGCCAAGAGCCTAATAAAGAGACCCAGTACTTC
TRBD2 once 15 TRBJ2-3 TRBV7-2 CASSPQPGRFDTQYF TGTGCCAGCAGCCCCCAACCCGGGAGGTTTGATACGCAGTATTTT
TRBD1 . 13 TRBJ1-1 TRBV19 CASSPNRGGEAFF TGTGCCAGTAGTCCAAACAGGGGCGGTGAAGCTTTCTTT
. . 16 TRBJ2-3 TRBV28 CASSAQGRLSTDTQYF TGTGCCAGCAGTGCCCAGGGGCGCCTTAGCACAGATACGCAGTATTTT
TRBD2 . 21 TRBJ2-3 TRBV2 CASSERPGGALYLMSTDTQYF TGTGCCAGCAGTGAACGCCCCGGGGGGGCTCTGTACCTCATGTCGACAGATACGCAGTATTTT
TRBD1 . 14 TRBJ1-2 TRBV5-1 CASSLGTGRYGYTF TGCGCCAGCAGCTTAGGGACAGGTCGGTATGGCTACACCTTC
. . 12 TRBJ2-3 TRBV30 CAWSVNDYHLYF TGTGCCTGGAGTGTAAACGACTATCACCTGTATTTT
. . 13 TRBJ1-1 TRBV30 CAWSWGLNTEAFF TGTGCCTGGAGTTGGGGCCTGAACACTGAAGCTTTCTTT
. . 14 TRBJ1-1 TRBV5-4 CASSPPGGTPEAFF TGTGCCAGCAGCCCTCCGGGGGGGACCCCTGAAGCTTTCTTT
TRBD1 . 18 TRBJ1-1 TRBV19 CASSIDGQGARMNTEAFF TGTGCCAGTAGTATAGACGGACAGGGTGCTCGGATGAACACTGAAGCTTTCTTT
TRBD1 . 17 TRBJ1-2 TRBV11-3 CASSLQHGTGKHYGYTF TGTGCCAGCAGCTTACAACATGGGACAGGGAAACACTATGGCTACACCTTC
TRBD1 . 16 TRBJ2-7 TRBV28 CASSPFGTGGRYEQYF TGTGCCAGCAGTCCATTCGGGACAGGGGGCAGGTACGAGCAGTACTTC
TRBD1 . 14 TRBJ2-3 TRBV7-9 CASRRQGDTDTQYF TGTGCCAGCAGGCGACAGGGGGACACAGATACGCAGTATTTT
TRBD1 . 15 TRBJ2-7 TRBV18 CASSPMGQGIVEQYF TGTGCCAGCTCACCAATGGGACAGGGAATCGTCGAGCAGTACTTC
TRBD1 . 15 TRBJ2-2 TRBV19 CASSIGQANTGELFF TGTGCCAGTAGTATCGGACAGGCTAACACCGGGGAGCTGTTTTTT
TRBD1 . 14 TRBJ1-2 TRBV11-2 CASSLGQGAGGYTF TGTGCCAGCAGCTTAGGACAGGGGGCCGGGGGCTACACCTTC
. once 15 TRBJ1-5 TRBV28 CASSIWTEGNQPQHF TGTGCCAGCAGTATATGGACAGAAGGCAATCAGCCCCAGCATTTT